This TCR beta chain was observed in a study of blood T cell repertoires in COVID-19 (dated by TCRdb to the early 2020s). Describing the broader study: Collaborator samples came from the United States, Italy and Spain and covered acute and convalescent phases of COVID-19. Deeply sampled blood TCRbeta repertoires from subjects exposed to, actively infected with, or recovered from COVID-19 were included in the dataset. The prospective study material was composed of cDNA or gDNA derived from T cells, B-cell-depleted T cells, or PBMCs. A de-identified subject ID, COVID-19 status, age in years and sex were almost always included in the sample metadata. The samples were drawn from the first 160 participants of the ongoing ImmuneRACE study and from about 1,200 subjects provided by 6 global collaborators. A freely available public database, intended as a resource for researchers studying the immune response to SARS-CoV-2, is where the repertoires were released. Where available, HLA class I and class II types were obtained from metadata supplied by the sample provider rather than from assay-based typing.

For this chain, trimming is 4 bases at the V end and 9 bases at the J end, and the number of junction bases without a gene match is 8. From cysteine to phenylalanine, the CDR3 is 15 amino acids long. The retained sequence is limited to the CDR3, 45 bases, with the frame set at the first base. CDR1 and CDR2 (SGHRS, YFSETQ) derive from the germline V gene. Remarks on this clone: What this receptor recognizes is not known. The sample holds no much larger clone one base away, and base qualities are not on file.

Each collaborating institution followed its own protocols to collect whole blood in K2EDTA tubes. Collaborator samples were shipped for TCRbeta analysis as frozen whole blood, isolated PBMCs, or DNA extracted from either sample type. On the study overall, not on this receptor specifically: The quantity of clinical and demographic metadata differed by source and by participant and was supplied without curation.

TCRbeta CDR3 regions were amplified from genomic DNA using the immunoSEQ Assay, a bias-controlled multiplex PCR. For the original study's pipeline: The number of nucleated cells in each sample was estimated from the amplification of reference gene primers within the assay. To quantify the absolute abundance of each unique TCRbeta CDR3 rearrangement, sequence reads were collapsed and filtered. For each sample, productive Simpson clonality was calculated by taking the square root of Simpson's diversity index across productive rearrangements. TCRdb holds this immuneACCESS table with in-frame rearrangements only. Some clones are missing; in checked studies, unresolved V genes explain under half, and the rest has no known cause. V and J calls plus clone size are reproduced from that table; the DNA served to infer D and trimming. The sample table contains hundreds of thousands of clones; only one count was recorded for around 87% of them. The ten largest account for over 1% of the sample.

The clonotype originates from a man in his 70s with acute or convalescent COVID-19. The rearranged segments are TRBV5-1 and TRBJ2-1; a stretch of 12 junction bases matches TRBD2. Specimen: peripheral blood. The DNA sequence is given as TGCGCCAGCAGCACCCTAGCGGGGGGGATGAGTGAGCAGTTCTTC. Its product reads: CASSTLAGGMSEQFF.